This T cell receptor (beta chain) was sequenced during a study of cytomegalovirus exposure and HLA in healthy donors. Study-level information: Samples from HLA-typed donors yielded 85 million to 95 million unique TCRs in an early data release. Broader study findings: The availability of immune exposure information extended only to CMV serostatus. With DRB1 most and HLA-C fewest, TCR association rates differed between HLA loci in a later analysis.

Worth noting for this clone: What it binds is unknown.

In the PCR, 60 Vbeta and 13 Jbeta primers were used. Original processing methods: Later, 75 million to 100 million unique TCR beta chains were counted in an analysis, and around 11 million of them were shared. The repertoire was sequenced with immunoSEQ multiplex PCR; TCRdb's copy has only in-frame clones and lacks some. V and J calls plus clone size are reproduced from that table; the DNA served to infer D and trimming. The sample consists of around 140,000 clones, about 84% of them appearing once. The ends were cut back, 0 bases at V and 0 bases at J, with 8 bases in the middle. CDR1 is LNHNV and CDR2 is YYDKDF in the germline V gene (reference sequence). This CDR3 has 15 residues.

The V gene is TRBV15, the J gene TRBJ1-1, with D maybe TRBD1 (5 bases). The sample taken for sequencing was PBMCs. The sequence was obtained from a woman aged 18-29 years in good health and CMV-seropositive. The CDR3 here is CATSRDKGMNTEAFF. CDR3 nucleotide sequence: TGTGCCACCAGCAGAGATAAGGGGATGAACACTGAAGCTTTCTTT.